These 16 T cell receptor beta chains originate from one sample sequenced in a study of T-cell reconstitution after alpha-beta-depleted transplantation in children. TCRbeta library preparation incorporated unique molecular identifiers. TCRdb analysed the PCR reads with MiXCR anew, one entry per CDR3 protein. The data show approximately 400,000 distinct CDR3 sequences, 9.5% to 13% seen once. The input for sequencing was PBMCs from the stem cell graft donor, taken from the stem cell graft. These receptors were taken from a human donor who donated a stem cell graft to a child with acute myeloid leukemia.

V and J are TRBV12-3 or TRBV12-4 and TRBJ1-2; 10 bases line up with TRBD1. The J segment lost 5 bases and the V segment lost 6 bases, leaving 6 bases of the junction unmatched. This CDR3 comprises 14 residues. The CDR3 DNA reads as TGTGCCAGCAGCGCGCTGGGACAGGGGTATGGCTACACCTTC. Translated, it gives CASSALGQGYGYTF.

The chain couples TRBV6-1 to TRBJ2-1; TRBD1 aligns across 9 bases. Germline CDR1 MNHNS, CDR2 SASEGT. V gave up 9 bases and J gave up 0 bases; unmatched junction bases: 15. This CDR3 spans 18 amino acids. The CDR3 DNA sequence: TGTGCCAGTTCTCGATTCCATGTGGGACAGGGCTCCTACAATGAGCAGTTCTTC. This sequence encodes CASSRFHVGQGSYNEQFF.

Only a few counts were recorded for this clonotype. The chain recombines TRBV27 with TRBJ2-5; D is unresolved. V lost 3 bases and J lost 2, with 10 bases in between. In germline, CDR1 is MNHEY, CDR2 SMNVEV (reference sequence). CDR3 length: 14 amino acids. CDR3 coding DNA: TGTGCCAGCAGTTTTAACCCCACACAAGAGACCCAGTACTTC. This translates into CASSFNPTQETQYF.

This clonotype came up a few times. The V gene is TRBV12-3 or TRBV12-4, the J gene TRBJ1-6; D might be TRBD1 (5 bases). Trimming shortened V by 4 bases and J by 9 bases, and 13 bases separated the two germline ends. The CDR3 runs 14 residues. The chain's CDR3 is CASSSGTDSSPLHF. CDR3 coding DNA: TGTGCCAGCAGTTCCGGGACGGACTCTTCACCCCTCCACTTT.

Ten or more counts support this clonotype. The J gene is TRBJ1-4, the V gene TRBV20-1; perhaps TRBD1 as D (5 bases). Trimming shortened V by 6 bases and J by 8 bases, and 16 bases separated the two germline ends. The CDR3 is 13 amino acids. Germline values: CDR1 DFQATT, CDR2 SNEGSKA (reference sequence). CDR3 residues: CSARRTLEEKLFF. As DNA, the CDR3 is TGCAGTGCCAGACGGACATTAGAGGAAAAACTGTTTTTT.

There are a few counts of this clonotype. The rearrangement joins TRBV5-1 to TRBJ2-2; D not certain. V shed 4 bases and J shed 3 bases, with 13 bases lying between them. The CDR3 covers 15 residues. Looked up from germline, CDR1 is SGHRS and CDR2 is YFSETQ. The CDR3 sequence: CASSQRRADTGELFF. The DNA for the CDR3 is TGCGCCAGCAGCCAACGACGCGCGGACACCGGGGAGCTGTTTTTT. The full variable domain, its missing parts supplied by reference TRBV5-1 and TRBJ2-2, is KAGVTQTPRYLIKTRGQQVTLSCSPISGHRSVSWYQQTPGQGLQFLFEYFSETQRNKGNFPGRFSGRQFSNSRSEMNVSTLELGDSALYLCASSQRRADTGELFFGEGSRLTVL.

The chain recombines TRBV12-3 or TRBV12-4 with TRBJ2-7; TRBD2 is a possible D gene (5 bases). The CDR3 runs 13 residues. Trimming shortened V by 5 bases and J by 7 bases, and 15 bases separated the two germline ends. The CDR3 protein is CASSLRRTGEQYV. The CDR3 DNA follows: TGTGCCAGCAGTCTTAGGCGGACGGGGGAGCAGTACGTC.

The rearrangement joins TRBV18 to TRBJ2-7; D may be TRBD1 or TRBD2 (5 bases each). Germline-derived CDR1 and CDR2 are KGHSH and LQKENI. CDR3 length: 14 residues. In nucleotides, the CDR3 is TGTGCCAGCTCACCAGCAGGGACCTCCCACGAGCAGTACGTC. It encodes CASSPAGTSHEQYV.

This chain uses TRBV5-5 with TRBJ2-7; D is unresolved. From germline, CDR1 is SGHKS and CDR2 YYEKEE (reference sequence). V was trimmed by 6 bases and J by 2 bases, leaving 9 bases between them. This CDR3 is built from 12 residues. CDR3: CASTSGPYEQYF. The CDR3 bases are TGTGCCAGCACCTCTGGGCCCTACGAGCAGTACTTC.

This clonotype came up many times. The chain has TRBV29-1 and TRBJ2-3; TRBD1 matches at 9 bases. The CDR3 runs to 15 residues. V gave up 7 bases and J gave up 4 bases; unmatched junction bases: 12. Germline V gives CDR1 SQVTM, CDR2 ANQGSEA. The CDR3 loop is CSAVTQGAVSDTQYF. The CDR3 DNA sequence: TGCAGCGCTGTAACACAGGGGGCGGTGTCAGATACGCAGTATTTT.

The rearrangement uses TRBV12-5 and TRBJ2-2; tentatively, D is TRBD1 (5 bases). Per germline, CDR1 LGHNT and CDR2 FRNRAP. This CDR3 comprises 15 residues. The V end was cut by 6 bases, the J end by 5 bases, with 16 bases between. The CDR3: CASGLGLGLTGELFF. For the CDR3, the DNA is TGTGCTAGTGGCCTAGGATTGGGGCTGACCGGGGAGCTGTTTTTT.

This clonotype was seen ten or more times. V is TRBV29-1 and J is TRBJ2-3; perhaps TRBD1 as D (5 bases). V lost 2 bases and J lost 5, with 11 bases in between. The CDR3 extends over 13 amino acids. Per the germline V gene, CDR1 is SQVTM and CDR2 is ANQGSEA. The CDR3 protein is CSVEQGRGDTQYF. Here the CDR3 DNA reads TGCAGCGTTGAACAGGGAAGGGGAGATACGCAGTATTTT.

This chain uses TRBV12-3 or TRBV12-4 with TRBJ2-1, with D possibly being TRBD2 (7 bases). The CDR3 length is 14 residues. Trimming removed 8 bases from V and 10 bases from J, with 21 bases in between. The CDR3 nucleotides are TGTGCCAGCTCTCGAGGGGGGGCCGGCTACGAGCAGTTCTTC. Encoded protein: CASSRGGAGYEQFF.

This clonotype has only a few counts. This rearrangement joins TRBV6-5 to TRBJ1-5; 7 bases align to TRBD1. The CDR3 covers 15 residues. Germline V gives CDR1 MNHEY, CDR2 SVGAGI. With 5 bases clipped from V and 6 bases from J, the junction kept 10 bases outside the gene matches. Here the CDR3 reads CASSPLRDRAQPQHF. The CDR3 coding sequence is TGTGCCAGCAGTCCACTAAGAGACAGGGCTCAGCCCCAGCATTTT.

J is TRBJ2-7 and V is TRBV6-1, with D tentatively TRBD2 (7 bases). The CDR3 sequence is 16 residues long. Germline V gene sequence: CDR1 MNHNS, CDR2 SASEGT. V shed 5 bases and J shed 3 bases, with 20 bases lying between them. The CDR3 DNA follows: TGTGCCAGCAGTAAAGGTCGAGTCGGGGGGCGCTACGAGCAGTACTTC. Protein product: CASSKGRVGGRYEQYF.

This clonotype has a count of ten or more. The J gene is TRBJ2-7, the V gene TRBV12-3 or TRBV12-4; 7 bases agree with TRBD1. V dropped 6 bases and J dropped 1; count of bases not matched to a gene: 12. The CDR3 contains 16 residues. For the CDR3, the DNA is TGTGCCAGCAGCACAGGGGTTCTAGCCCTATCCTACGAGCAGTACTTC. Protein: CASSTGVLALSYEQYF.